Described below is a single T cell receptor (beta chain) sequence and its context. What this receptor recognizes is not known. Base qualities are missing; no much larger clone stands one base away. The source of the sample is a study of T cells in localized non-small cell lung cancer (dated by TCRdb to about 2020). At the level of the whole study: The study examined T cell repertoires in under 300 patients with early-stage NSCLC and compared tumors with uninvolved tumor-adjacent lungs. The cohort consisted of 236 treatment-naive NSCLC patients whose localized lung tumors had been resected. Of the NSCLC patients, 129 were male and approximately 100 were female, and the mean age was approximately 66 years. General study outcomes and caveats: Because multi-region tumor sequencing was not done, intratumor heterogeneity could not be ruled out. Longer overall survival was associated with higher T cell density in blood, whereas shorter survival was associated with higher clonality in adjacent lung. Of the top 100 tumor clones, a median of roughly 56 were detected in paired uninvolved adjacent lung; under 30 were also among that lung's top 100. Because the study design was exploratory, TCR variables were selected using unadjusted p-values without false-discovery rate correction. Uninvolved tumor-adjacent lung showed the highest T cell clonality, higher than tumor, which suggests more focused antigenic responses in the uninvolved tumor-adjacent lung.

The immunoSEQ Assay was used to sequence TCR beta CDR3 regions from DNA. Regarding the original processing steps: T cell density was computed as TCR beta template counts normalized to usable DNA estimated by amplifying housekeeping genes. Using the preseqR package, richness was estimated by extrapolating to 120,000 templates for tissue samples and 400,000 templates for PBMC samples. Clonality was calculated as one minus Pielou's evenness. Tissue-enriched TCRs were identified by differential abundance testing using productive amino-acid clonotypes, minimum total count 5 and alpha 0.1. The Jaccard Index and the Morisita Overlap Index were used to quantify repertoire overlap between compartments. TCR beta CDR3s were clustered by GLIPH together with public tetramer-defined viral CDR3s, and at least three viral sequences plus V-gene enrichment were required for viral motifs. TCRdb's version of the immuneACCESS table is confined to in-frame rearrangements and falls short of the full clone set. An unresolved V gene accounts for under half of the shortfall where checked; the remainder is of unknown origin. D and trimming were read from the DNA, whereas the V and J calls and clone size are those reported in that table. This sample gives fewer than 20,000 clones in total; 90% to 95% of them show up just once. The ten largest make up under 3.5% of the sample.

Per the germline V gene (reference sequence), SEHNR is the CDR1 and FQNEAQ is the CDR2. Including cysteine and phenylalanine, the CDR3 has 15 amino acids. Just the 45-base CDR3 DNA is kept, in frame starting at base 1. Compared with germline, V lacks 4 bases and J lacks 7 bases; bases without a gene match: 9. At diagnosis, peripheral blood, uninvolved tumor-adjacent lung and tumor were collected and were preserved as a mix of fresh-frozen and FFPE material. For TCR repertoire profiling, blood samples were analyzed in the form of peripheral blood mononuclear cells. This receptor chain uses TRBV7-9 and TRBJ1-4; a stretch of 7 junction bases matches TRBD1. This TCR was sampled from a woman aged 35 to 70 with stage I lung adenocarcinoma. This material consisted of peripheral blood, taken before any cancer treatment. The CDR3 corresponds to CASSSTTGRGEKLFF. The DNA sequence is TGTGCCAGCAGCTCAACGACAGGGAGGGGTGAAAAACTGTTTTTT.